The present entry profiles one TCR beta chain with its context. Its cognate antigen is unknown. The data stem from a study of human T cells and chemical hapten exposure. Overall study: The study patch tested 0.01% DPC on the upper back and read results at 6 days. Study-level findings and limits: Once DPC sensitization occurred, TCRs above 1 in 1000 frequency showed no change.

This CDR3 has 16 amino acids. Germline CDR1 MNHEY, CDR2 SMNVEV (reference sequence). The V gene end was trimmed by 3 bases and the J gene end by 4 bases; junction bases not matched to a gene: 9. Time point of the sample: patch test 1, 2 weeks after DPC sensitization. Treatment in this sample: therapeutic diphenylcyclopropenone sensitization with weekly scalp DPC. In the original processing: From around 20,000 to 690,000 TCRs were found per sample, with a median of about 100,000. TCRdb independently ran MiXCR on the RACE reads; one entry per CDR3 protein. The V and J calls follow TCRdb's processing rather than the paper's. Of about 100,000 distinct CDR3 sequences in the sample, 9.5% to 11% are singletons; the top ten hold approximately 3.5%.

The gene calls are TRBV27 and TRBJ2-3; 8 positions match TRBD1. Sequencing was performed on whole blood, taken in connection with sensitization to the hapten diphenylcyclopropenone (DPC). The sequence was obtained from a woman aged 40 to 50 with alopecia areata. Some clones in this sample may be carry-over from other donors' samples. The CDR3 DNA sequence: TGTGCCAGCAGTTTTGAACTAATGACAGGGGCAGATACGCAGTATTTT. Translating gives CASSFELMTGADTQYF.